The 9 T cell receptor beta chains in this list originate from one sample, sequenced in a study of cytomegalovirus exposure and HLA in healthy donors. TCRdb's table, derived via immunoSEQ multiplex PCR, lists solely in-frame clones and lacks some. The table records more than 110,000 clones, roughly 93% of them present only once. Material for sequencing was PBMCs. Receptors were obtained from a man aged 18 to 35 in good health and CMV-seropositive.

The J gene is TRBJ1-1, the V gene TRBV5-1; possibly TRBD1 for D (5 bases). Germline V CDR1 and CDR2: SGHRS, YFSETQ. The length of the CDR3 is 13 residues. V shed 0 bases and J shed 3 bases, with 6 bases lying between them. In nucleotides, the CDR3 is TGCGCCAGCAGCTTGGTAGGGGACACTGAAGCTTTCTTT. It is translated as CASSLVGDTEAFF.

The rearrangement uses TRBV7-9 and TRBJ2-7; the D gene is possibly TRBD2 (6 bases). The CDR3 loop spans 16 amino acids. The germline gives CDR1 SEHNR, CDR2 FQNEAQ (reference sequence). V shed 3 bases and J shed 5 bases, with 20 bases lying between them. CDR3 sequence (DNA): TGTGCCAGCAGCTTGGGGGGTTGGGACCAAGGAGACGAGCAGTACTTC. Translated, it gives CASSLGGWDQGDEQYF.

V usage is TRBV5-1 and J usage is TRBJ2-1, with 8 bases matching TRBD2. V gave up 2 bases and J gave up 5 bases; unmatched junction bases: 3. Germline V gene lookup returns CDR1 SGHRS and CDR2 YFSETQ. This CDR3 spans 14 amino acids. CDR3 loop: CASSFTSGDNEQFF. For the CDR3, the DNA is TGCGCCAGCAGCTTCACTAGCGGAGACAATGAGCAGTTCTTC.

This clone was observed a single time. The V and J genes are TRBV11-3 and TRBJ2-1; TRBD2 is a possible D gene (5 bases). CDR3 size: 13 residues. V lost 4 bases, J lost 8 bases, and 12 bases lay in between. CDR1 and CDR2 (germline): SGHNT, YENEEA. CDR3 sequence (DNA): TGTGCCAGCAGCTCAAAGCGGCAACATGAGCAGTTCTTC. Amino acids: CASSSKRQHEQFF.

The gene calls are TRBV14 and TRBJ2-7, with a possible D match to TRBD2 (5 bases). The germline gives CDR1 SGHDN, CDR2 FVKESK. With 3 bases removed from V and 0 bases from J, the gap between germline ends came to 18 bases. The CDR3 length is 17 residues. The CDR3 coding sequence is TGTGCCAGCAGCCAGGTCCGAGGGCGAGGGAGCTCCTACGAGCAGTACTTC. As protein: CASSQVRGRGSSYEQYF.

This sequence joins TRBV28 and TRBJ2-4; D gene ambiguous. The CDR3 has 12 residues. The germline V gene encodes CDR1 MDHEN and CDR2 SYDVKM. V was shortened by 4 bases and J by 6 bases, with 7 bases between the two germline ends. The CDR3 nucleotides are TGTGCCAGCAGTTCTCCCCGAAACATTCAGTACTTC. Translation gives CASSSPRNIQYF.

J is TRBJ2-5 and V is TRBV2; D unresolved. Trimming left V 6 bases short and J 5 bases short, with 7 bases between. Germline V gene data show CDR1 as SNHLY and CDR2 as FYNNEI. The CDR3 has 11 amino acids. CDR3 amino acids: CASRKEETQYF. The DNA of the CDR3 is TGTGCCAGCAGGAAGGAGGAGACCCAGTACTTC.

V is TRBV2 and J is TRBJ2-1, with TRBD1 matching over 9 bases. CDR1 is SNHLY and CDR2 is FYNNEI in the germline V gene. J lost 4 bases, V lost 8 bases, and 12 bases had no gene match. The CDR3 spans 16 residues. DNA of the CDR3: TGTGCCAGCGTCAGAGGACAGGGGAAGGGTTACAATGAGCAGTTCTTC. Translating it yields CASVRGQGKGYNEQFF. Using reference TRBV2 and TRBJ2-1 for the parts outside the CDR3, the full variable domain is EPEVTQTPSHQVTQMGQEVILRCVPISNHLYFYWYRQILGQKVEFLVSFYNNEISEKSEIFDDQFSVERPDGSNFTLKIRSTKLEDSAMYFCASVRGQGKGYNEQFFGPGTRLTVL.

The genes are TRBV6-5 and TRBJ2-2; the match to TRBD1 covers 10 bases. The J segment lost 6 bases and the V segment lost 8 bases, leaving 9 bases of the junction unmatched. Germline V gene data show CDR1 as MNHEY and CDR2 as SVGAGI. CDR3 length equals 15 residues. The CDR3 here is CASQRDRGTAGELFF. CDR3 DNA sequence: TGTGCCAGCCAGAGGGACAGGGGAACTGCCGGGGAGCTGTTTTTT.